The entry below describes one T cell receptor beta chain. Its antigen is still unknown. V lost 5 bases and J 1 base, leaving 10 bases between the germline ends. The CDR3 is 14 residues long. TCRdb itself ran the reads through MiXCR, one entry per CDR3 protein. Counted here are about a million distinct CDR3 sequences, under 40% occurring once; the ten biggest clones make up under 15%. This sample was included in a study of T cell repertoires in cytomegalovirus infection. The receptor's source is a human donor in good health (CMV status not recorded). Some clones in this sample may be carry-over from other donors' samples. This sequence joins TRBV12-3 or TRBV12-4 and TRBJ2-3; D gene uncertain. The specimen comprised cultured CD8+ T cells from PBMCs, sampled from culture after CMV antigen stimulation. The CDR3 region has the DNA TGTGCCAGCAGTATGGAGATGGGCACAGATACGCAGTATTTT. It translates to CASSMEMGTDTQYF.